The T cell receptor beta chain under discussion was sequenced for a study of T cells in Graves' hyperthyroidism and ophthalmopathy. For the study at large: The authors collected peripheral blood at initial diagnosis, before any treatment. Findings and limits, study-wide: Stable hyperthyroidism and ophthalmopathy were separated using 13 V-J signatures. The majority of expanded thyroid clonotypes above 0.001 also appeared in blood.

This CDR3 spans 14 amino acids. The V end lost 2 bases, the J end lost 2 bases, and 9 bases lay between the germline ends. The germline gives CDR1 MDHEN, CDR2 SYDVKM. Patients counted as stable if ophthalmopathy did not develop within 18 months. This clonotype has a count of ten or more. Its antigen is undetermined. It was RNA transcripts that yielded the amplified TCR beta CDR3 regions. An initial round of RT-PCR targeting the TCR CDR3 relied on the HTBI primer set. From the multiplex PCR reads, TCRdb called clonotypes with MiXCR, one entry per CDR3 protein. The sample consists of under 650,000 distinct CDR3 sequences, roughly 17% of them appearing once.

This sequence originates from a woman aged 25 to 45 with Graves' hyperthyroidism. Specimen: blood. The rearrangement links TRBV28 to TRBJ1-1; D remains unclear. The CDR3 is CASSLVKTNTEAFF. DNA of the CDR3: TGTGCCAGCAGTTTAGTGAAGACCAACACTGAAGCTTTCTTT.